Given below is one T cell receptor beta chain in context. What it recognizes is unknown. The data were obtained in a study of cytomegalovirus exposure and HLA in healthy donors. The PCR used 60 Vbeta and 13 Jbeta primers. The data were produced by immunoSEQ multiplex PCR, yet TCRdb's version contains in-frame clones alone and is incomplete. The sample carries about 150,000 clones, about 74% recorded once. Study findings and constraints: Data from an earlier analysis indicated that most TCR beta V segments were productive either about 87% or about 30% of the time. Accounts indicate the classifier identified cytomegalovirus status with strong specificity and sensitivity.

In germline, CDR1 is SGHNT, CDR2 YYREEE (reference sequence). With 3 bases clipped from V and 4 bases from J, the junction kept 3 bases outside the gene matches. This CDR3 is 14 amino acids long. What was sequenced was PBMCs. The TCR was taken from a man aged 40-49 years in good health and CMV-seropositive. The V call is TRBV5-4, the J call TRBJ1-2; 10 bases fit TRBD1. The CDR3 loop is CASSWGTGAYGYTF. The CDR3 DNA reads TGTGCCAGCAGCTGGGGGACAGGGGCCTATGGCTACACCTTC.